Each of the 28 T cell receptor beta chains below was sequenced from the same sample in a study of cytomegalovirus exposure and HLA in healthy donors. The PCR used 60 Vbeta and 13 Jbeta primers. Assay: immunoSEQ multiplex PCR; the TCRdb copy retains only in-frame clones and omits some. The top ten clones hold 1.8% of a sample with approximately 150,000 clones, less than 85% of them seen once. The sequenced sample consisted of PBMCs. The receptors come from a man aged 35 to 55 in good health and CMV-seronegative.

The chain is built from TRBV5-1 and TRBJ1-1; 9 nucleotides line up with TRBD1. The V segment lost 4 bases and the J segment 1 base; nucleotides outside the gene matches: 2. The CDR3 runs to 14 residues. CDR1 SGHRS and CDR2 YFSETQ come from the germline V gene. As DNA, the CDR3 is TGCGCCAGCAGCAGGGACAGGGAGAACACTGAAGCTTTCTTT. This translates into CASSRDRENTEAFF.

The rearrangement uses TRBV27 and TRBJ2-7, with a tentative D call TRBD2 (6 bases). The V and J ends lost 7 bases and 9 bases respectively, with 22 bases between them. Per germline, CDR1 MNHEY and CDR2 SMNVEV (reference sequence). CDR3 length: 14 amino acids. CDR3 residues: CASTIRTGAGGQYF. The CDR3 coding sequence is TGTGCCAGCACCATTCGGACCGGGGCCGGGGGGCAGTACTTC.

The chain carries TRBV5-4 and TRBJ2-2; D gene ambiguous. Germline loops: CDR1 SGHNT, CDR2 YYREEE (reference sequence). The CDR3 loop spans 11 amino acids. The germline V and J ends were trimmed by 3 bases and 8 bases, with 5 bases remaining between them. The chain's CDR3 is CASSSEGELFF. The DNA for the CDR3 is TGTGCCAGCAGCTCGGAGGGGGAGCTGTTTTTT.

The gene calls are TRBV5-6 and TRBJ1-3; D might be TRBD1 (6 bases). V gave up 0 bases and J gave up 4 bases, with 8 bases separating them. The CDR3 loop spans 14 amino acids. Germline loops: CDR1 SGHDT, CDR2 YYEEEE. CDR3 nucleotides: TGTGCCAGCAGCTTGGTGACAGGCGGAAACACCATATATTTT. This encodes CASSLVTGGNTIYF.

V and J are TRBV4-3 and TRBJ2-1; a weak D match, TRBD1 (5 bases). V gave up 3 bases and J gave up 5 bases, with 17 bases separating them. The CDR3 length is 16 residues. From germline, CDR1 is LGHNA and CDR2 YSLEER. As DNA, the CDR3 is TGCGCCAGCAGCCACTATTCTGGGAAAGGGGACAATGAGCAGTTCTTC. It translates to CASSHYSGKGDNEQFF.

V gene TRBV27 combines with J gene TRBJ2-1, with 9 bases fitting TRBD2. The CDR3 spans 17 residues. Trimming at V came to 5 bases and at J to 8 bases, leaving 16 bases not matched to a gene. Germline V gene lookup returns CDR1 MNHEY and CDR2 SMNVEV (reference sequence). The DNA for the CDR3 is TGTGCCAGCAGTGCCCAGCGGGTAGCGGGGGCTCTGGATGAGCAGTTCTTC. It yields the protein CASSAQRVAGALDEQFF.

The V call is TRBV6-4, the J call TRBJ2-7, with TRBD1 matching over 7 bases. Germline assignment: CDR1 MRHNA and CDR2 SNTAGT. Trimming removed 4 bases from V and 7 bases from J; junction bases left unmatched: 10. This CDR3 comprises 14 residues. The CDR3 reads CASSGRQGSAEQYF. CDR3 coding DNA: TGTGCCAGCAGTGGCCGACAGGGCTCAGCAGAGCAGTACTTC.

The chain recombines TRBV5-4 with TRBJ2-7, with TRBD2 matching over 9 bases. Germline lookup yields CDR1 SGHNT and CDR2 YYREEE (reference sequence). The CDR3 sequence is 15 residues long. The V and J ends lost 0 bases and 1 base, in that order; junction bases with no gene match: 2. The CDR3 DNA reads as TGTGCCAGCAGCTTGGTAGCGGGGGCTTCCTACGAGCAGTACTTC. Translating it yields CASSLVAGASYEQYF.

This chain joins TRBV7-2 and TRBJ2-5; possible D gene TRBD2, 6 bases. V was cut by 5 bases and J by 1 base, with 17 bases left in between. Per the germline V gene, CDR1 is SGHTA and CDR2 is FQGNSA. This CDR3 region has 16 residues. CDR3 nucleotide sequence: TGTGCCAGCAGCAGAGCCCGGGACTCATCCCAAGAGACCCAGTACTTC. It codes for CASSRARDSSQETQYF.

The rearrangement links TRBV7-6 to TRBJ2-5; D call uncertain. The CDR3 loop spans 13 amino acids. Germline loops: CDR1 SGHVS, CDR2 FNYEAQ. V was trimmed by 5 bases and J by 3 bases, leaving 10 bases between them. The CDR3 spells CASSPLRKETQYF. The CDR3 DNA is TGTGCCAGCAGCCCCTTGAGGAAAGAGACCCAGTACTTC.

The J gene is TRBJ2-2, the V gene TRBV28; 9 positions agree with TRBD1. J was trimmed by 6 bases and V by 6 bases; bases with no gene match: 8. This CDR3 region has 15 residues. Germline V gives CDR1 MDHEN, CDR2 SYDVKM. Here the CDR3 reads CASSGDGQGSGELFF. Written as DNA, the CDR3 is TGTGCCAGCAGCGGAGACGGACAGGGGTCCGGGGAGCTGTTTTTT.

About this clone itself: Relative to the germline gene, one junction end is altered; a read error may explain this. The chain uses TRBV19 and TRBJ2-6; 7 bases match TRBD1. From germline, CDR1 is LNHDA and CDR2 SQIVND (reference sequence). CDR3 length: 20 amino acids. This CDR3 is CASSMSRQGSKVSGANGLTF. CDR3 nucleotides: TGTGCCAGTAGTATGTCCCGACAGGGAAGTAAGGTCTCTGGGGCCAACGGCCTGACTTTC.

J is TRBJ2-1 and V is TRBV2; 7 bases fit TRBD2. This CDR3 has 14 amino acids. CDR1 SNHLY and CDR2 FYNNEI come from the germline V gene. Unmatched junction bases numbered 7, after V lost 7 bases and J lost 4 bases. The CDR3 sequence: CASMELANYNEQFF. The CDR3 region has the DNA TGTGCCAGCATGGAACTAGCGAATTACAATGAGCAGTTCTTC. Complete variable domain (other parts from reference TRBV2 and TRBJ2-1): EPEVTQTPSHQVTQMGQEVILRCVPISNHLYFYWYRQILGQKVEFLVSFYNNEISEKSEIFDDQFSVERPDGSNFTLKIRSTKLEDSAMYFCASMELANYNEQFFGPGTRLTVL.

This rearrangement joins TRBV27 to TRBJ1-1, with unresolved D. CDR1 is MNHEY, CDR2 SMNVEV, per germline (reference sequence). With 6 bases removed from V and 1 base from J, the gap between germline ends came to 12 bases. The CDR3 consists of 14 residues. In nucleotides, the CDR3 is TGTGCCAGCAGACCAAGAGGGTCGAACACTGAAGCTTTCTTT. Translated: CASRPRGSNTEAFF.

The CDR3 nucleotides are TGTGCCAGCAGTTACTCGGGCCGAGCCTACGAGCAGTACTTC. It translates to CASSYSGRAYEQYF. The V gene is TRBV6-6, the J gene TRBJ2-7; D gene unclear. The CDR3 runs to 14 residues. Germline lookup yields CDR1 MNHNY and CDR2 SVGAGI (reference sequence). Trimming left V 0 bases short and J 2 bases short, with 8 bases between.

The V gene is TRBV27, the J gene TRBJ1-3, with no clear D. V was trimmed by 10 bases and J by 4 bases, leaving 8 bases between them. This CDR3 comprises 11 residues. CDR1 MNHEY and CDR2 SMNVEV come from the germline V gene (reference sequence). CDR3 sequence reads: CANREGNTIYF. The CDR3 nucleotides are TGTGCCAACCGAGAAGGAAACACCATATATTTT.

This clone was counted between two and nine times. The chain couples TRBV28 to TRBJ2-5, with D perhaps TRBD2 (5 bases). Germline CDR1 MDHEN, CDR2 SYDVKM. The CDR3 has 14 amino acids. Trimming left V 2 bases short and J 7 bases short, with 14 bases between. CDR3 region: CASSLSRGLGTQYF. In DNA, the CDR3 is TGTGCCAGCAGTTTAAGTCGGGGTTTGGGGACCCAGTACTTC.

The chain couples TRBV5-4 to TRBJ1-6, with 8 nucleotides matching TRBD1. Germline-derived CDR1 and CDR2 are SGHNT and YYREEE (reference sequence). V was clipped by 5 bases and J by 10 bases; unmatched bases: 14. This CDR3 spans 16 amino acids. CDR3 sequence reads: CASSTDLDRERSPLHF. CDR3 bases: TGTGCCAGCAGTACTGACCTGGACAGGGAAAGGTCACCCCTCCACTTT.

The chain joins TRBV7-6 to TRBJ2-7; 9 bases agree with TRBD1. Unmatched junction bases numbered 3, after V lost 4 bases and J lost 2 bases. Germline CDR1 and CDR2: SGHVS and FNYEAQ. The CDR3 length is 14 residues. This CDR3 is CASSSRTGAYEQYF. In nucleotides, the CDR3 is TGTGCCAGCAGCTCAAGGACAGGGGCCTACGAGCAGTACTTC.

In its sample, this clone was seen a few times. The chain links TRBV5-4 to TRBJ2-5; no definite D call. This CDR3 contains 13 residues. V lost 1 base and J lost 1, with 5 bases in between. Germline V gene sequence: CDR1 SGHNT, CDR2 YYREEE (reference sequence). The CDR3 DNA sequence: TGTGCCAGCAGCTTGTACAGCCAAGAGACCCAGTACTTC. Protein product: CASSLYSQETQYF. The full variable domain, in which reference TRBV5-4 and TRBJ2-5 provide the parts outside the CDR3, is ETGVTQSPTHLIKTRGQQVTLRCSSQSGHNTVSWYQQALGQGPQFIFQYYREEENGRGNFPPRFSGLQFPNYSSELNVNALELDDSALYLCASSLYSQETQYFGPGTRLLVL.

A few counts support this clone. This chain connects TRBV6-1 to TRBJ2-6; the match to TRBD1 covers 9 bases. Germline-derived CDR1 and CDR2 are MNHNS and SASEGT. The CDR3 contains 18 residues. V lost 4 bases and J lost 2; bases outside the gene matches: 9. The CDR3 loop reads CASSASGTGRTGANVLTF. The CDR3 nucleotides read TGTGCCAGCAGTGCCTCCGGGACAGGGAGAACTGGGGCCAACGTCCTGACTTTC.

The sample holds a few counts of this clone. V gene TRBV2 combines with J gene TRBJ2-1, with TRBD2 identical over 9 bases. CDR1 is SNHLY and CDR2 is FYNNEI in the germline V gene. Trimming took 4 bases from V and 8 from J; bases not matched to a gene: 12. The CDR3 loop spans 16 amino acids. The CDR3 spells CASSGRLAALSHEQFF. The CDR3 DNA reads TGTGCCAGCAGTGGTCGACTAGCGGCCCTCTCCCATGAGCAGTTCTTC.

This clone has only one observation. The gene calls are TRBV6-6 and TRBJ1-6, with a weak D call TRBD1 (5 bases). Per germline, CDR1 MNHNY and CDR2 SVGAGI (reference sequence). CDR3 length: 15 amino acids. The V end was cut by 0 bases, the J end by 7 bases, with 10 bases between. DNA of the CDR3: TGTGCCAGCAGTTACTCGGGGGACTCCAATTCACCCCTCCACTTT. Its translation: CASSYSGDSNSPLHF.

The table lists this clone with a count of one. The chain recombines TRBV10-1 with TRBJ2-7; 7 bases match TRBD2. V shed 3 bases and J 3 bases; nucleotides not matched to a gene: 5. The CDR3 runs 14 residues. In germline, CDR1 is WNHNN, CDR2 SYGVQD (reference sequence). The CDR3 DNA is TGCGCCAGCAGTGATCCTAGCGGATTCTACGAGCAGTACTTC. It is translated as CASSDPSGFYEQYF.

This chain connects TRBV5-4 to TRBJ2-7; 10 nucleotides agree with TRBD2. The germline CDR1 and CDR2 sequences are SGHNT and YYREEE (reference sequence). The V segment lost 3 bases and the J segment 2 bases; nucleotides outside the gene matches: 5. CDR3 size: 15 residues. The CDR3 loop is CASSSLAGGPYEQYF. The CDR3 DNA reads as TGTGCCAGCAGCTCCTTAGCGGGAGGTCCCTACGAGCAGTACTTC.

CDR3 protein: CASSLDRTGDQPQHF. CDR3 DNA: TGTGCCAGCAGCTTGGACCGGACAGGGGATCAGCCCCAGCATTTT. The chain joins TRBV5-8 to TRBJ1-5; 9 bases agree with TRBD1. Germline loops: CDR1 SGHTS, CDR2 YDEGEE. The CDR3 covers 15 residues. J was trimmed by 5 bases and V by 0 bases; bases with no gene match: 3.

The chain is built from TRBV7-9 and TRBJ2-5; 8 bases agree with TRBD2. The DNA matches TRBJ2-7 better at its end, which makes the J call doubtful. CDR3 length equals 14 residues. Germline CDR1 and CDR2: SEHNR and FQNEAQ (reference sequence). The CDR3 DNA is TGTGCCAGCAGCCCTGGACTAGCCGACTACGAGCAGTACTTC. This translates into CASSPGLADYEQYF.

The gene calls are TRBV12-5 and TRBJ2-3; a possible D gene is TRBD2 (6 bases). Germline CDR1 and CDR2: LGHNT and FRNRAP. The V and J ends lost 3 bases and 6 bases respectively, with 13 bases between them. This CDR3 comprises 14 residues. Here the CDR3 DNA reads TGTGCTAGTGGTTTAGGCGGGATGGGGGATACGCAGTATTTT. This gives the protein CASGLGGMGDTQYF.